Each of the 12 T cell receptor beta chains below was sequenced from the same sample in a study of cytomegalovirus exposure and HLA in healthy donors. PCR amplification relied on 60 Vbeta primers (plus 13 Jbeta primers). Profiling relied on immunoSEQ multiplex PCR, and the TCRdb table lists in-frame clones only, not all of them. The top ten clones hold roughly 4.2% of a sample with about 130,000 clones, approximately 80% of them seen once. What was sequenced was PBMCs. The receptors were sampled from a male donor in good health and CMV-seronegative.

The chain is built from TRBV6-5 and TRBJ2-3, with 8 bases aligning to TRBD1. CDR1 and CDR2 from the germline V gene are MNHEY and SVGAGI. V was clipped by 5 bases and J by 2 bases; unmatched bases: 6. The CDR3 sequence is 15 residues long. CDR3 sequence reads: CASSPAGGITDTQYF. The CDR3 nucleotides are TGTGCCAGCAGTCCCGCAGGGGGCATCACAGATACGCAGTATTTT.

Notes on this clone: Other DNA sequences in the same sample also yield this CDR3. The gene calls are TRBV27 and TRBJ1-1; tentatively, D is TRBD1 (6 bases). Germline V gene sequence: CDR1 MNHEY, CDR2 SMNVEV (reference sequence). There are 14 residues in the CDR3. Between the trimmed V and J ends, which lost 1 base and 1 base, there was a span of 7 bases. The CDR3 loop reads CASSLLGGNTEAFF. The CDR3 DNA is TGTGCCAGCAGTTTATTAGGGGGGAACACTGAAGCTTTCTTT.

V usage is TRBV15 and J usage is TRBJ2-1; 10 bases are shared with TRBD1. Germline V gives CDR1 LNHNV, CDR2 YYDKDF (reference sequence). CDR3 length: 15 residues. J lost 8 bases, V lost 6 bases, and 10 bases had no gene match. CDR3 amino acids: CATSTGTGVLYEQFF. CDR3 DNA: TGTGCCACCAGTACCGGGACAGGGGTTCTCTATGAGCAGTTCTTC. Variable domain in full (rest from reference TRBV15 and TRBJ2-1): DAMVIQNPRYQVTQFGKPVTLSCSQTLNHNVMYWYQQKSSQAPKLLFHYYDKDFNNEADTPDNFQSRRPNTSFCFLDIRSPGLGDTAMYLCATSTGTGVLYEQFFGPGTRLTVL.

The V call is TRBV19, the J call TRBJ2-1; 12 bases map to TRBD2. Trimming removed 6 bases from V and 1 base from J; junction bases left unmatched: 13. The CDR3 sequence is 19 residues long. Per germline, CDR1 LNHDA and CDR2 SQIVND (reference sequence). DNA for the CDR3: TGTGCCAGTAGCCTCAGGACTAGCGGGACGTGGGGGTCCTACAATGAGCAGTTCTTC. The encoded protein is CASSLRTSGTWGSYNEQFF.

The rearrangement links TRBV5-6 to TRBJ2-1; D might be TRBD2 (5 bases). Germline CDR1 SGHDT, CDR2 YYEEEE. The CDR3 contains 15 residues. V gave up 2 bases and J gave up 4 bases, with 13 bases separating them. In DNA form, the CDR3 reads TGTGCCAGCAGCTTACTAGTTGGGCATTACAATGAGCAGTTCTTC. Translated, it gives CASSLLVGHYNEQFF.

The count of this clone is one. CDR3 nucleotide sequence: TGTGCCAGCAGTGATACAGGGGGCGCGGGCCTTGAAGCTTTCTTT. It encodes CASSDTGGAGLEAFF. V gene TRBV6-1 combines with J gene TRBJ1-1; TRBD1 matches 9 bases. Trimming at V came to 3 bases and at J to 7 bases, leaving 9 bases not matched to a gene. Germline CDR1 and CDR2: MNHNS and SASEGT. The CDR3 sequence is 15 residues long.

This clone was counted once. The gene calls are TRBV27 and TRBJ2-5; D may be TRBD2 (5 bases). The CDR3 has 13 amino acids. Germline CDR1 is MNHEY and CDR2 is SMNVEV (reference sequence). The ends were cut back, 2 bases at V and 4 bases at J, with 8 bases in the middle. CDR3 in DNA: TGTGCCAGCAGTTTACGGGAACGAGAGACCCAGTACTTC. Amino acids: CASSLRERETQYF.

A single count supports this clone. The rearrangement joins TRBV6-4 to TRBJ2-7; D perhaps matches TRBD1 (6 bases). The CDR3 totals 13 residues. In germline, CDR1 is MRHNA, CDR2 SNTAGT. Trimming removed 7 bases at V and 5 bases at J, with 15 bases between. In nucleotides, the CDR3 is TGTGCCAGCAAGGGGGACGGAGACCACGAGCAGTACTTC. Translated: CASKGDGDHEQYF.

V is TRBV5-4 and J is TRBJ2-7, with TRBD2 identical over 8 bases. The CDR3 runs 16 residues. Losses at the gene ends were 0 bases for V and 3 bases for J; bases not matched to a gene: 8. The germline V gene encodes CDR1 SGHNT and CDR2 YYREEE (reference sequence). CDR3 region: CASSLAAAGGIYEQYF. The CDR3 nucleotides read TGTGCCAGCAGCTTGGCCGCCGCGGGAGGAATCTACGAGCAGTACTTC.

This clone was picked up one time. The chain joins TRBV5-1 to TRBJ2-4; TRBD2 matches 7 bases. This CDR3 has 14 residues. Trimming cost V 4 bases and J 7 bases; bases outside gene matches: 8. Looked up from germline, CDR1 is SGHRS and CDR2 is YFSETQ. The CDR3 is CASSPGEGSNIQYF. DNA of the CDR3: TGCGCCAGCAGCCCCGGGGAGGGGTCGAACATTCAGTACTTC.

The chain recombines TRBV2 with TRBJ2-5, with TRBD2 matching over 10 bases. The germline CDR1 and CDR2 sequences are SNHLY and FYNNEI. The CDR3 is made up of 20 amino acids. Losses at the gene ends were 5 bases for V and 4 bases for J; bases not matched to a gene: 22. CDR3 residues: CASSYDSRVAGGPPRETQYF. The CDR3 nucleotides are TGTGCCAGCAGTTACGACTCGAGGGTAGCGGGGGGCCCCCCGCGAGAGACCCAGTACTTC.

V and J are TRBV5-1 and TRBJ2-1; 9 nucleotides align to TRBD2. The trim removed 0 bases at V and 7 bases at J, leaving 5 bases unmatched. Germline CDR1 and CDR2: SGHRS and YFSETQ. The CDR3 length is 15 residues. The CDR3 here is CASSLEIAGVNEQFF. In nucleotides, the CDR3 is TGCGCCAGCAGCTTGGAGATAGCGGGAGTAAATGAGCAGTTCTTC.